This T cell receptor (beta chain) was recorded in a study of monozygotic twins with cystic fibrosis (dated by TCRdb to the early 2020s). Some background on the complete study: Barcoded libraries were prepared from roughly 3 micrograms of fragmented DNA with roughly 14 PCR cycles. To gauge how much genetics shapes V and J gene usage, the researchers compared TCR beta repertoires both within and across 16 monozygotic twin pairs who have cystic fibrosis. The cohort comprised ten female and six male twin pairs aged about 2.0 to 36.4 years, median approximately 10 years, mostly children and adolescents. On the day blood was drawn, the twins' weight-for-height and FEVPerc (FEV1 disease centile) were ranked against those of the roughly 990 cohort participants. Data for three of the twin pairs had previously been reported in another context. The paper's findings and limits, for the study overall: The cohort was small, and the number of shared CDR3s showed no association with age, concordance or disease severity. Significantly higher nucleotide-identical clonotype sharing was observed within monozygotic CF twin pairs than between unrelated CF individuals (P = 0.000026, Mann-Whitney). In 13 of 16 pairs, V gene usage most closely resembled the co-twin's, and the same held for J usage in 8 of 16 pairs, a pattern suggesting genetic constraints. Simpson clonality was found to be generally low (median roughly 0.01), suggesting a naive-dominated repertoire, although higher clonality was observed in the most severely affected patients.

TCR beta CDR3 regions were amplified by multiplex PCR with the immunoSEQ immune profiling system according to the manufacturer's instructions. An Illumina NextSeq system was used to carry out the sequencing. For the original study's pipeline: Sequence data were processed on the immunoSEQ Analyzer platform, and clonality was computed as the square root of Simpson's index of productive rearrangements. Similarity in V and J usage was measured by Jensen-Shannon distance, and OLGA was used to compute CDR3 generation probabilities. The researchers looked up shared CDR3 sequences in the immuneACCESS database (August 2020) and in VDJdb (December 2020). The table was pulled from immuneACCESS by TCRdb, which kept in-frame rearrangements only. Such tables lose some clones; where checked, under half of the loss comes from unresolved V genes, and the rest has no known cause. D and trimming come from the DNA, and the V and J calls and clone size come from that table. Present in this sample are 30,000 to 35,000 clones, approximately 65% of which were seen just once. The leading ten clones occupy 0.78% of the sample.

The twin pairs came from the European Cystic Fibrosis Twin and Sibling Study Cohort, a cohort that recruited patients from over a hundred CF clinics across 14 European countries. Zygosity and CFTR genotype were verified in-house, and zygosity was tested by multiplex PCR of nine short tandem repeat loci. Each twin gave a peripheral blood sample, and clinical parameters were documented on that same day of blood sampling. Genomic DNA was isolated from peripheral blood cells with phenol/chloroform and kept in TE buffer at 4 degrees C. As to this clone: Which antigen it targets is not known. Per-nucleotide qualities are absent, and no much larger clonotype sits a single base away.

Material: blood. The sequence came from a girl aged 10 to 17 with cystic fibrosis.

The sequence in DNA is TGTGCCTGGAGTGTACCCTACAATGAGCAGTTCTTC. This encodes CAWSVPYNEQFF. Recombination joined TRBV30 with TRBJ2-1; the D gene identity is not certain. Trimming removed 0 bases from V and 2 bases from J, leaving 2 bases between the germline ends. Taken from the germline V gene (reference sequence), the CDR1 and CDR2 loops are GTSNPN and SVGIG. The CDR3 holds 12 amino acids from the cysteine to the phenylalanine. Just the 36-base CDR3 DNA is kept, in frame starting at base 1.